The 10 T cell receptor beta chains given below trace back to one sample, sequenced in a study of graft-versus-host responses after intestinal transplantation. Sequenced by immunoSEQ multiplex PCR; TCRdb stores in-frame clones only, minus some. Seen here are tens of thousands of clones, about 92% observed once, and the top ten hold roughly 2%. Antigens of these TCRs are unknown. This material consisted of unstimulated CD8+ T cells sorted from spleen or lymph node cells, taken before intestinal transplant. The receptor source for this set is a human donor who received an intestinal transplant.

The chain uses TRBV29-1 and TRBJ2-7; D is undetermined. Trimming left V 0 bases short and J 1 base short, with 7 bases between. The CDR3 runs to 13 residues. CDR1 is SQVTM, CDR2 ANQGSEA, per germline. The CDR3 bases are TGCAGCGTTGAAGATCTCCCTTCCTACGAGCAGTACTTC. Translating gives CSVEDLPSYEQYF.

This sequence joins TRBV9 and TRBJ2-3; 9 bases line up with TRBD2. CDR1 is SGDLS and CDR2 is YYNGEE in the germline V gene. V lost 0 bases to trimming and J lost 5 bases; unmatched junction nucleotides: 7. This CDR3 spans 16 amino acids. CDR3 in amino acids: CASSVGAGGAGDTQYF. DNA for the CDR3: TGTGCCAGCAGCGTAGGGGCGGGGGGGGCAGGAGATACGCAGTATTTT. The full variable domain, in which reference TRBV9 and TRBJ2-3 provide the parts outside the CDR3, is DSGVTQTPKHLITATGQRVTLRCSPRSGDLSVYWYQQSLDQGLQFLIQYYNGEERAKGNILERFSAQQFPDLHSELNLSSLELGDSALYFCASSVGAGGAGDTQYFGPGTRLTVL.

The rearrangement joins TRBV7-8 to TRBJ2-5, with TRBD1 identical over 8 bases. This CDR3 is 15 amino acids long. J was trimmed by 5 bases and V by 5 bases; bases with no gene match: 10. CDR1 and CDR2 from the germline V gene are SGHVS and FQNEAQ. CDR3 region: CASSPRTGNDETQYF. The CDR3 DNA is TGTGCCAGCAGCCCGAGGACAGGGAACGATGAGACCCAGTACTTC. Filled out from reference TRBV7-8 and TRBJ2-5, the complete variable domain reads GAGVSQSPRYKVAKRGQDVALRCDPISGHVSLFWYQQALGQGPEFLTYFQNEAQLDKSGLPSDRFFAERPEGSVSTLKIQRTQQEDSAVYLCASSPRTGNDETQYFGPGTRLLVL.

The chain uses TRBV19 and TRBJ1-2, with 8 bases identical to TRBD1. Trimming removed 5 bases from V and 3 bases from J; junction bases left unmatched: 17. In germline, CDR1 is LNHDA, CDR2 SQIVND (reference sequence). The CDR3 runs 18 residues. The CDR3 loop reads CASSLDRGADKNDYGYTF. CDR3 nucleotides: TGTGCCAGTAGTCTCGACAGGGGCGCCGACAAAAATGACTATGGCTACACCTTC.

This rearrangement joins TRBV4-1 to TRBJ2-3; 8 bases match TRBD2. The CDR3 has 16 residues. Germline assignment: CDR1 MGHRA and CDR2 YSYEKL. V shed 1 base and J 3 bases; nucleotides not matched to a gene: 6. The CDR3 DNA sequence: TGCGCCAGCAGCCAAGTAACAAGCGGGGGAACAGATACGCAGTATTTT. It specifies CASSQVTSGGTDTQYF.

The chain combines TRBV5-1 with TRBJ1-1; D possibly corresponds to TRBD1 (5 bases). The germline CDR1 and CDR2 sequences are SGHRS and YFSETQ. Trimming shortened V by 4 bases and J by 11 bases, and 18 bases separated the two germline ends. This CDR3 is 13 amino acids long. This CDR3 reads CASSPGGEPGAFF. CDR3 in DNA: TGCGCCAGCAGCCCTGGGGGGGAGCCCGGGGCTTTCTTT.

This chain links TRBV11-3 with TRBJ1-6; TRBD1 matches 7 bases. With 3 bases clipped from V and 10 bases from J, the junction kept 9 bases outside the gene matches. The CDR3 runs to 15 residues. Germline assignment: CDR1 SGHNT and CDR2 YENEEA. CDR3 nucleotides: TGTGCCAGCAGCTTTTCAGGGGGTATAAGGTCACCCCTCCACTTT. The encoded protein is CASSFSGGIRSPLHF. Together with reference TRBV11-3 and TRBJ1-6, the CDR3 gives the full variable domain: EAGVVQSPRYKIIEKKQPVAFWCNPISGHNTLYWYLQNLGQGPELLIRYENEEAVDDSQLPKDRFSAERLKGVDSTLKIQPAELGDSAVYLCASSFSGGIRSPLHFGNGTRLTVT.

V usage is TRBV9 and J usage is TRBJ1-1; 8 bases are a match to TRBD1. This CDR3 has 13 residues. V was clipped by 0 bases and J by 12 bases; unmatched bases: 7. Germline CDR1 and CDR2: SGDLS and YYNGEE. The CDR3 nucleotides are TGTGCCAGCAGCGTAGCTTACGGACAGGGTCCTTTCTTT. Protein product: CASSVAYGQGPFF.

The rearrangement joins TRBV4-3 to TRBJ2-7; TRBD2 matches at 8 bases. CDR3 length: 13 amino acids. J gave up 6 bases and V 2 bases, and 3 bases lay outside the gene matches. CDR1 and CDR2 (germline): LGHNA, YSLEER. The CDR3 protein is CASSQTGTSEQYF. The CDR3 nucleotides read TGCGCCAGCAGCCAAACAGGGACTAGCGAGCAGTACTTC.

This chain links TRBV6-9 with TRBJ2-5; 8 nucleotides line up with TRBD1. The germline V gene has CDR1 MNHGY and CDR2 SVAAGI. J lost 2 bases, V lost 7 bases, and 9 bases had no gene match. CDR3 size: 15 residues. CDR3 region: CASNRRRQGQETQYF. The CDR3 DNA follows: TGTGCCAGCAACCGCCGTCGACAGGGGCAAGAGACCCAGTACTTC.